This entry lists 2 T cell receptor beta chains sequenced from one sample in a study of blood T cell repertoires in COVID-19. Clones were sequenced by immunoSEQ multiplex PCR, and TCRdb holds only the in-frame ones, with some missing. The sample lists over 40,000 clones, about nine tenths occurring once. What was sequenced was peripheral blood. The receptors originated from an elderly man with acute or convalescent COVID-19.

The chain employs TRBV9 and TRBJ2-3; 11 bases are shared with TRBD2. V lost 3 bases to trimming and J lost 9 bases; unmatched junction nucleotides: 21. This CDR3 comprises 19 residues. Germline V gene data show CDR1 as SGDLS and CDR2 as YYNGEE. CDR3: CASSATSGGSLHRDNTQYF. In nucleotides, the CDR3 is TGTGCCAGCAGCGCAACTAGCGGGGGCAGTCTCCACAGAGATAACACGCAGTATTTT.

The CDR3 DNA sequence: TGTGCCAGCAGTACCCCGGTTAGTGGCTACACCTTC. This codes for CASSTPVSGYTF. The genes are TRBV6-2 or TRBV6-3 and TRBJ1-2; D remains ambiguous. This CDR3 contains 12 residues. Per germline, CDR1 MNHEY and CDR2 SVGEGT. V was trimmed by 5 bases and J by 7 bases, leaving 11 bases between them.